This T cell receptor beta chain appears in the sequencing data of a study of early T cells in non-severe SARS-CoV-2 infection. Germline CDR1 is LGHNA and CDR2 is YSLEER. This CDR3 comprises 20 residues. Trimming cost V 0 bases and J 6 bases, with 24 bases left between them. This clonotype was detected many times. Molecules of cDNA were individually given unique molecular identifiers that were attached to them. Using its own MiXCR run on the 5' RACE reads, TCRdb lists one record per CDR3 protein. The table has fewer than 50,000 distinct CDR3 sequences, 6% to 8.5% seen once. This chain uses TRBV4-3 with TRBJ1-6; D is perhaps TRBD1 (5 bases). What was sequenced was whole blood. The source of this sequence is an adult who was a healthcare worker with PCR-confirmed SARS-CoV-2 infection or an uninfected control (not recorded which). The CDR3 DNA sequence: TGCGCCAGCAGCCAAGATACCGTCCTACTAAGGAAGGGGAGTAATTCACCCCTCCACTTT. This translates into CASSQDTVLLRKGSNSPLHF.